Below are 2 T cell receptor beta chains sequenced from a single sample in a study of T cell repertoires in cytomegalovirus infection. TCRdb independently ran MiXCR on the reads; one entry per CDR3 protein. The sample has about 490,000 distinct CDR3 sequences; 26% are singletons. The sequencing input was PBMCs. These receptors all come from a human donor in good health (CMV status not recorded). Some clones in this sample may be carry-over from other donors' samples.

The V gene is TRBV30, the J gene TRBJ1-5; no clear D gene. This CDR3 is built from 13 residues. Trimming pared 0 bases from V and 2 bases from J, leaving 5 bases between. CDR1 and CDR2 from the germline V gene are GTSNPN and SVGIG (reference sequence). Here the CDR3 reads CAWSVNGNQPQHF. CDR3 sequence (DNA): TGTGCCTGGAGTGTAAATGGCAATCAGCCCCAGCATTTT.

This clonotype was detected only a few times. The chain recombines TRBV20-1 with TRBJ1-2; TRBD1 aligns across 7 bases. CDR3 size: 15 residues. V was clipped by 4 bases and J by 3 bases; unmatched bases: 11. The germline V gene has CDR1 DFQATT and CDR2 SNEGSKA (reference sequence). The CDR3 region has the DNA TGCAGTGCTACGAGACAGGGTAGGCGTGACTATGGCTACACCTTC. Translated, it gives CSATRQGRRDYGYTF.